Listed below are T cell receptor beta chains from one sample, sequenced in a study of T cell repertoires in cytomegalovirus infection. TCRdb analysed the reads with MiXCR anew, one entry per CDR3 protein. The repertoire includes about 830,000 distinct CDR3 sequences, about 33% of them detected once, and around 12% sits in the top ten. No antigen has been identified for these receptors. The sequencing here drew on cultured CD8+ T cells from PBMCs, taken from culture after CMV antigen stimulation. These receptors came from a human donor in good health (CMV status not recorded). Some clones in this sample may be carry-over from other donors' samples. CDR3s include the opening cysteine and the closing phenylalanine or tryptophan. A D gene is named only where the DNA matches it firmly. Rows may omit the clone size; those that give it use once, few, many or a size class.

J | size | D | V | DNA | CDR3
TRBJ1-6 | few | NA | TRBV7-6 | TGTGCCAGCAGCTTGTGGGGCAGCTCCTATAATTCACCCCTCCACTTT | CASSLWGSSYNSPLHF
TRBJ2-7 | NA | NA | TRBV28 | TGTGCCAGCAGCGTCAGGGAGCCCCATTACGAGCAGTACTTC | CASSVREPHYEQYF
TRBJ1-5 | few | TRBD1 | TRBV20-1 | TGCAGTGCTAGAGATCGGACAGGGGCGGACAATCAGCCCCAGCATTTT | CSARDRTGADNQPQHF
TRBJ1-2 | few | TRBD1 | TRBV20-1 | TGCAGTGCTGGCATGGGGACAGCAATGTTGGGCTACACCTTC | CSAGMGTAMLGYTF
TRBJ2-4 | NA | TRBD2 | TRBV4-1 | TGCGCCAGCAGCCAAGACGGTAGCGGGGGGGCTGAAAACATTCAGTACTTC | CASSQDGSGGAENIQYF
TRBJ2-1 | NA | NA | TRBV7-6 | TGTGCCAGCACACTTGATTTAGGCTCCTACAATGAGCAGTTCTTC | CASTLDLGSYNEQFF
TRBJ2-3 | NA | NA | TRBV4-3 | TGCGCCAGCAGCCAAGGGTTAGCGGTTACAGATACGCAGTATTTT | CASSQGLAVTDTQYF
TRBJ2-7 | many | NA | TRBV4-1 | TGCGCCAGCAGCCAAAGCAGGGGCCTCTCCTACGAGCAGTACTTC | CASSQSRGLSYEQYF
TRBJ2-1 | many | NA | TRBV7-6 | TGTGCCAGCAGCTCGGACTTGAATGAGCAGTTCTTC | CASSSDLNEQFF
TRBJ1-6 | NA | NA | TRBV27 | TGTGCCAGCAGTTTACGGTCCTATCCTGGCTCACCCCTCCACTTT | CASSLRSYPGSPLHF
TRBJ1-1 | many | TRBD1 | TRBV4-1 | TGCGCCAGCAGCCACATGGAGACAGGGTTTAAGAGGGGCACTGAAGCTTTCTTT | CASSHMETGFKRGTEAFF
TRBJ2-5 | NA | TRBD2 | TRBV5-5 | TGTGCCAGCAGCACCCCCGGGACTACCCTCCAAGAGACCCAGTACTTC | CASSTPGTTLQETQYF
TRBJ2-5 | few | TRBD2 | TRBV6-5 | TGTGCCAGCAGTTTAATTCTAGCGGGGGGCCGTCAAGAGACCCAGTACTTC | CASSLILAGGRQETQYF
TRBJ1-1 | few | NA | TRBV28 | TGTGCCAGCGGGGGCGGCTTTAACACTGAAGCTTTCTTT | CASGGGFNTEAFF
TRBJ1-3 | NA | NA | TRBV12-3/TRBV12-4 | TGTGCCAGCAAGGAATCTGGAAACACCATATATTTT | CASKESGNTIYF
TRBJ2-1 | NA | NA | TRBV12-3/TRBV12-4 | TGTGCCAGCAGTTTAGGATCGGCAGGGTTTAAGGGCAATGAGCAGTTCTTC | CASSLGSAGFKGNEQFF
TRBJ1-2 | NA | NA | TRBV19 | TGTGCCAGTAGTATAGCTCCCCAGACGGCCGAAATCTATGGCTACACCTTC | CASSIAPQTAEIYGYTF
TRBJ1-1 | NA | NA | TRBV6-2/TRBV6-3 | TGTGCCAGCAGTTACGGGGGATTAGCAGGGGAGGACGCTTTCTTT | CASSYGGLAGEDAFF
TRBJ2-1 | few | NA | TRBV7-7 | TGTGCTAGCAGTTCAAACCGGGACTCGGAGAATGAGCAGTTCTTC | CASSSNRDSENEQFF
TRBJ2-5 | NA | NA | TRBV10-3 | TGTGCCATCAGTGAATCACCGCCGGAAGAGACCCAGTACTTC | CAISESPPEETQYF
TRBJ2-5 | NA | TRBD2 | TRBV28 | TGTGCCAGCAGTCTCCTAGCGGGGCCAGAGACCCAGTACTTC | CASSLLAGPETQYF
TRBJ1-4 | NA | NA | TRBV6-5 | TGTGCCAGCAGTTACTCGGGGGGTACTAATGAAAAACTGTTTTTT | CASSYSGGTNEKLFF
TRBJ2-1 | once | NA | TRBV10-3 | TGTGCCATCAGTGGGACTAACAACTACAATGAGCAGTTCTTC | CAISGTNNYNEQFF